Shown below are 20 T cell receptor beta chains from a single sample sequenced in a study of blood T cells in healthy people across ages. Combining a sample-barcoded 5' primer with a J-beta primer mix, a second PCR ran for about 7 to 11 cycles. One entry per CDR3 protein, called by TCRdb with MiXCR from the 5' RACE reads. The repertoire holds approximately 810,000 distinct CDR3 sequences, with more than 25% as singletons. Sequences were obtained from blood. Every receptor here comes from a woman at least 80 years old in good health.

This clonotype was picked up a small number of times. Since a much larger clone is just one base distant, this may be a read error. The rearrangement joins TRBV7-2 to TRBJ2-1; 10 bases are shared with TRBD1. V gave up 7 bases and J gave up 8 bases; unmatched junction bases: 8. The CDR3 sequence is 14 residues long. The germline CDR1 and CDR2 sequences are SGHTA and FQGNSA. The CDR3 bases are TGTGCCAGCACCCGACAGGGGGCGCCTGATGAGCAGTTCTTC. This gives the protein CASTRQGAPDEQFF.

Worth noting for this clonotype: At one end, the junction sequence differs from germline, possibly due to a read error. The chain has TRBV7-6 and TRBJ2-3, with D maybe TRBD2 (6 bases). The CDR3 totals 16 residues. Germline lookup yields CDR1 SGHVS and CDR2 FNYEAQ. The CDR3 sequence: CASSPQRSTSTGTQYF. The CDR3 coding sequence is TGTGCCAGCAGCCCCCAAAGGTCAACTAGCACAGGTACGCAGTATTTT.

Points on this clonotype: A much bigger clone sits one base away, suggesting this may be a read error. The chain links TRBV2 to TRBJ2-5; TRBD2 aligns across 12 bases. The J segment lost 11 bases and the V segment lost 6 bases, leaving 13 bases of the junction unmatched. The CDR3 length is 15 residues. Germline V CDR1 and CDR2: SNHLY, FYNNEI. CDR3 sequence: CASSGLAGRNNEQYF. The CDR3 coding sequence is TGTGCCAGCAGCGGACTAGCGGGGAGGAACAATGAGCAGTACTTC.

A few counts support this clonotype. The rearrangement uses TRBV5-4 and TRBJ2-5, with D possibly TRBD1 on 8 matching bases. Germline loops: CDR1 SGHNT, CDR2 YYREEE (reference sequence). The germline V and J ends were trimmed by 1 base and 5 bases, with 21 bases remaining between them. This CDR3 is 17 amino acids long. The CDR3 is CASSLRRETGAGETQYF. CDR3 bases: TGTGCCAGCAGCTTGCGGCGGGAGACAGGGGCCGGGGAGACCCAGTACTTC.

In this sample, this clonotype turned up many times. The J gene is TRBJ1-5, the V gene TRBV11-2; D not resolved. Germline CDR1 SGHAT, CDR2 FQNNGV. The CDR3 has 13 amino acids. Trimming cost V 1 base and J 7 bases, with 8 bases left between them. CDR3 sequence (DNA): TGTGCCAGCAGCTTAGGGCCGTCACAGCCCCAGCATTTT. Its protein product is CASSLGPSQPQHF. The full variable domain, rest sourced from reference TRBV11-2 and TRBJ1-5, is EAGVAQSPRYKIIEKRQSVAFWCNPISGHATLYWYQQILGQGPKLLIQFQNNGVVDDSQLPKDRFSAERLKGVDSTLKIQPAKLEDSAVYLCASSLGPSQPQHFGDGTRLSIL.

This clonotype was recorded at least ten times. V gene TRBV28 combines with J gene TRBJ2-7; D could derive from TRBD1 or TRBD2 (7 bases each). V lost 5 bases and J lost 3, with 11 bases in between. The CDR3 extends over 13 amino acids. The germline gives CDR1 MDHEN, CDR2 SYDVKM. The CDR3 region is CASSRRGGYEQYF. CDR3 in DNA: TGTGCCAGCAGTCGCAGGGGGGGCTACGAGCAGTACTTC.

About this clonotype itself: A clone one base away is much larger, so this may be a read error. J is TRBJ2-1 and V is TRBV12-3 or TRBV12-4; TRBD2 aligns across 11 bases. The CDR3 loop spans 16 amino acids. Trimming removed 1 base from V and 9 bases from J; junction bases left unmatched: 8. The CDR3 loop reads CASSLESSGGAPEQFF. The DNA of the CDR3 is TGTGCCAGCAGTTTAGAGAGTAGCGGGGGGGCCCCTGAGCAGTTCTTC.

This chain connects TRBV20-1 to TRBJ1-5; possibly TRBD1 for D (6 bases). The V and J ends lost 0 bases and 7 bases respectively, with 10 bases between them. This CDR3 region has 13 residues. Looked up from germline, CDR1 is DFQATT and CDR2 is SNEGSKA (reference sequence). The CDR3 loop reads CSARDTGKQPQHF. CDR3 nucleotide sequence: TGCAGTGCTAGAGATACAGGGAAGCAGCCCCAGCATTTT.

This clonotype appeared once. The rearrangement joins TRBV4-3 to TRBJ2-2; D gene ambiguous. The CDR3 contains 15 residues. CDR1 and CDR2 (germline): LGHNA, YSLEER. V lost 0 bases and J 2 bases, leaving 7 bases between the germline ends. Here the CDR3 reads CASSQDPYNTGELFF. The CDR3 nucleotides are TGCGCCAGCAGCCAAGATCCATACAACACCGGGGAGCTGTTTTTT.

This clonotype was seen repeatedly, ten times or more. The rearrangement links TRBV4-2 to TRBJ1-2, with TRBD1 as a possible D gene (6 bases). The CDR3 sequence is 16 residues long. CDR1 and CDR2 (germline): LGHNA, YNFKEQ. Deletions cut 1 base from V and 4 bases from J, with 16 bases between. CDR3 nucleotides: TGTGCCAGCAGCCAAGGGATCCTTACAGGGCCCTATGGCTACACCTTC. Translated, it gives CASSQGILTGPYGYTF.

The J gene is TRBJ1-1, the V gene TRBV11-2; D uncertain. The germline V gene encodes CDR1 SGHAT and CDR2 FQNNGV. The V and J ends lost 5 bases and 7 bases respectively, with 20 bases between them. The CDR3 has 15 amino acids. The CDR3 DNA follows: TGTGCCAGCAGCCTTTCGGGCCGGACTGGCCTTGAAGCTTTCTTT. Translating it yields CASSLSGRTGLEAFF.

The chain carries TRBV6-4 and TRBJ1-1; TRBD1 matches at 7 bases. From germline, CDR1 is MRHNA and CDR2 SNTAGT. The CDR3 totals 15 residues. V lost 6 bases to trimming and J lost 1 base; unmatched junction nucleotides: 8. The chain's CDR3 is CASSPQGGANTEAFF. In DNA, the CDR3 is TGTGCCAGCAGCCCCCAAGGGGGCGCGAACACTGAAGCTTTCTTT.

Concerning this clonotype itself: This may stem from a read error, because a much larger clone lies one nucleotide away. The V gene is TRBV4-1, the J gene TRBJ2-5, with TRBD2 identical over 12 bases. V gave up 4 bases and J gave up 11 bases; unmatched junction bases: 14. This CDR3 comprises 16 residues. Germline V gene lookup returns CDR1 MGHRA and CDR2 YSYEKL. The CDR3 nucleotides are TGCGCCAGCAGCCGCGAGACTAGCGGGGGTTACAATGAGCAGTACTTC. It specifies CASSRETSGGYNEQYF.

There are many counts of this clonotype. The J gene is TRBJ2-1, the V gene TRBV6-2 or TRBV6-3, with 7 bases lining up with TRBD1. J was trimmed by 7 bases and V by 0 bases; bases with no gene match: 3. This CDR3 is 14 amino acids long. Germline values: CDR1 MNHEY, CDR2 SVGEGT. The CDR3 region is CASSYSTGLNEQFF. The CDR3 DNA sequence: TGTGCCAGCAGTTACTCGACAGGGTTGAATGAGCAGTTCTTC.

This clonotype was recorded at least ten times. Here the CDR3 reads CASSLRRARSDEQYF. In DNA, the CDR3 is TGTGCCAGCAGCTTAAGACGGGCGCGGAGCGACGAGCAGTACTTC. V and J are TRBV7-9 and TRBJ2-7; D ambiguous. Germline lookup yields CDR1 SEHNR and CDR2 FQNEAQ (reference sequence). V was pared by 2 bases and J by 5 bases, with 16 bases between. The CDR3 length is 15 residues.

On this clonotype: The junction departs from the called germline gene at one end, perhaps through a read error. The chain is built from TRBV11-3 and TRBJ2-2, with 9 bases identical to TRBD1. Germline V gene lookup returns CDR1 SGHNT and CDR2 YENEEA. CDR3 length equals 17 residues. CDR3 sequence reads: CAGSLNGGTGKAGELFF. As DNA, the CDR3 is TGTGCCGGCAGCTTAAATGGAGGGACAGGGAAGGCCGGGGAGCTGTTTTTT.

The sample holds many counts of this clonotype. The V and J genes are TRBV5-1 and TRBJ2-7, with 15 nucleotides matching TRBD2. The J call could be wrong; TRBJ2-5 is a better fit for the DNA end. Germline V CDR1 and CDR2: SGHRS, YFSETQ. There are 17 residues in the CDR3. The CDR3 coding sequence is TGCGCCAGCAGCTCCGCCGGGACTAGCGGGGGGTCAGGGACCCAGTACTTC. Residues: CASSSAGTSGGSGTQYF.

This clonotype has a count of ten or more. The gene calls are TRBV7-2 and TRBJ1-6, with D possibly TRBD1 on 5 matching bases. The V end lost 6 bases, the J end lost 5 bases, and 11 bases lay between the germline ends. CDR1 and CDR2 from the germline V gene are SGHTA and FQGNSA. The CDR3 sequence is 14 residues long. CDR3 in DNA: TGTGCCAGCAGACTCCGAGGGGATAATTCACCCCTCCACTTT. It codes for CASRLRGDNSPLHF.

The J gene is TRBJ2-7, the V gene TRBV7-9; D may be TRBD2 (6 bases). Germline V gives CDR1 SEHNR, CDR2 FQNEAQ (reference sequence). V was pared by 3 bases and J by 6 bases, with 12 bases between. The CDR3 is 13 amino acids. CDR3 DNA: TGTGCCAGCAGCTTCGGGAGCCCGGGCGAGCAGTACTTC. Translation: CASSFGSPGEQYF.

The CDR3 DNA reads as TGCAGTGCTAGAGGGCCCCGGGCCCCGAACACCGGGGAGCTGTTTTTT. This encodes CSARGPRAPNTGELFF. This chain joins TRBV20-1 and TRBJ2-2; D unclear. This CDR3 region has 16 residues. With 1 base removed from V and 0 bases from J, the gap between germline ends came to 12 bases. Germline V CDR1 and CDR2: DFQATT, SNEGSKA (reference sequence).